Detailed here is one T cell receptor beta chain. The antigen is not known. Looked up from germline, CDR1 is MNHEY and CDR2 is SVGAGI. V was trimmed by 0 bases and J by 5 bases, leaving 10 bases between them. The CDR3 is made up of 14 amino acids. Measured with immunoSEQ multiplex PCR; TCRdb has only the in-frame clones, and not every one. This table holds fewer than 70,000 clones, 75% to 95% found once. This sample stems from a study of cytomegalovirus exposure and HLA in healthy donors. Regarding the study as a whole: A later analysis found first-cohort TCR clusters tended to co-occur in the 130 or so validation repertoires.

What was sequenced was PBMCs. This receptor was taken from a man between 18 and 29 years old in good health and CMV-seronegative. The rearrangement uses TRBV6-5 and TRBJ1-2; D unclear. The CDR3: CASSYSRQPYGYTF. CDR3 nucleotides: TGTGCCAGCAGTTACTCGAGGCAGCCTTATGGCTACACCTTC.